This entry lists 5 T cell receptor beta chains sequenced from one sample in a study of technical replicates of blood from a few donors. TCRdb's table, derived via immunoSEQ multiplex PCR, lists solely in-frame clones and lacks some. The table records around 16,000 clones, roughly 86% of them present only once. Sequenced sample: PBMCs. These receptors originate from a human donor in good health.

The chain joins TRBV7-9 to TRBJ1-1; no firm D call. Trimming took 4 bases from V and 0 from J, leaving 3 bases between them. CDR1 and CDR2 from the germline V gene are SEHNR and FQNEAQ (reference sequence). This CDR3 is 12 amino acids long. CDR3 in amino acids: CASSSVNTEAFF. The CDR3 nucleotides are TGTGCCAGCAGCTCAGTGAACACTGAAGCTTTCTTT.

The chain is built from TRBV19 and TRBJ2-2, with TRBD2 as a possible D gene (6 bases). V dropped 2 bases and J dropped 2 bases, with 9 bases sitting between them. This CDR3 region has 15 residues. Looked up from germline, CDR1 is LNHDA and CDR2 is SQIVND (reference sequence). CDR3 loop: CASSILAGNTGELFF. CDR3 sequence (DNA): TGTGCCAGTAGTATACTGGCGGGAAACACCGGGGAGCTGTTTTTT.

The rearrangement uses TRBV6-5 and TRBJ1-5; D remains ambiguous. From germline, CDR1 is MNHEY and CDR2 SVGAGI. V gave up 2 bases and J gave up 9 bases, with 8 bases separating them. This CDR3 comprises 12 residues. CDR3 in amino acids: CASSYQEGPQHF. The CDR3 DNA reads TGTGCCAGCAGTTACCAGGAGGGGCCCCAGCATTTT.

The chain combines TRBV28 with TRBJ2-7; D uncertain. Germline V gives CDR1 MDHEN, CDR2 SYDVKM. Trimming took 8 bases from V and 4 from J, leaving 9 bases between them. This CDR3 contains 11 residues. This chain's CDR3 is CASLSPYEQYF. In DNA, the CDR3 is TGTGCCAGCCTAAGCCCTTACGAGCAGTACTTC.

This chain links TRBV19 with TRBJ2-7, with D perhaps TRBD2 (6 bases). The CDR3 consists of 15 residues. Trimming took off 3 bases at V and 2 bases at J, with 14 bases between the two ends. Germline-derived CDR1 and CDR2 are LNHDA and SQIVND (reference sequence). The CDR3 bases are TGTGCCAGTAGTATGGTTGGACTAACAACCTACGAGCAGTACTTC. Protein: CASSMVGLTTYEQYF.